This entry lists 14 T cell receptor beta chains sequenced from one sample in a study of T cell responses to AZD1222 COVID-19 vaccine. Assay: immunoSEQ multiplex PCR; the TCRdb copy retains only in-frame clones and omits some. This repertoire shows over 85,000 clones, about nine tenths found once; its top ten account for over 1.5%. Sequenced material: peripheral blood, taken on day 0 of AZD1222 vaccination. The receptors here all came from an adult in good health.

With regard to this clone: The junction departs from germline at one end; a sequencing error may be responsible. The rearrangement uses TRBV19 and TRBJ1-5; D is ambiguous. Per the germline V gene, CDR1 is LNHDA and CDR2 is SQIVND (reference sequence). This CDR3 contains 14 residues. The CDR3: CASSLDHSNQPQHF. CDR3 bases: TGTGCCAGTAGTTTAGATCATAGCAATCAGCCCCAGCATTTT.

The chain carries TRBV19 and TRBJ2-7; 7 bases are shared with TRBD2. V shed 8 bases and J 4 bases; nucleotides not matched to a gene: 11. This CDR3 contains 14 residues. Germline assignment: CDR1 LNHDA and CDR2 SQIVND (reference sequence). The CDR3, as DNA: TGTGCCAGTGCCCCGGCGGGAGTCCTTTACGAGCAGTACTTC. It is translated as CASAPAGVLYEQYF.

V and J are TRBV5-1 and TRBJ2-2, with D possibly being TRBD1 (6 bases). Trimming left V 4 bases short and J 2 bases short, with 9 bases between. Germline V lookup: CDR1 SGHRS, CDR2 YFSETQ. The CDR3 is 14 residues long. The CDR3 nucleotides read TGCGCCAGCAGCCCGGGACAAAACACCGGGGAGCTGTTTTTT. It specifies CASSPGQNTGELFF.

The chain joins TRBV7-2 to TRBJ1-4; D is undetermined. Germline V gene sequence: CDR1 SGHTA, CDR2 FQGNSA. Between the trimmed V and J ends, which lost 5 bases and 4 bases, there was a span of 14 bases. The CDR3 is 15 amino acids. The CDR3: CASSPERRINEKLFF. The CDR3 DNA sequence: TGTGCCAGCAGCCCAGAACGGCGGATTAATGAAAAACTGTTTTTT.

This chain connects TRBV4-1 to TRBJ2-5; D may be TRBD1 (6 bases). In germline, CDR1 is MGHRA, CDR2 YSYEKL. This CDR3 is 14 amino acids long. V lost 2 bases and J lost 3, with 10 bases in between. CDR3: CASSQPDRKETQYF. The CDR3 bases are TGCGCCAGCAGCCAACCGGACAGAAAAGAGACCCAGTACTTC.

This rearrangement joins TRBV10-1 to TRBJ1-4, with unresolved D. V lost 4 bases, J lost 8 bases, and 5 bases lay in between. CDR1 and CDR2 from the germline V gene are WNHNN and SYGVQD (reference sequence). This CDR3 has 11 amino acids. As DNA, the CDR3 is TGCGCCAGCAGTGCGGGAGAAAAACTGTTTTTT. The encoded protein is CASSAGEKLFF.

This chain connects TRBV12-3 or TRBV12-4 to TRBJ2-7; 7 bases match TRBD1. V was clipped by 8 bases and J by 5 bases; unmatched bases: 9. There are 13 residues in the CDR3. CDR3 region: CASAGTAPDEQYF. CDR3 nucleotide sequence: TGTGCCAGCGCCGGGACAGCCCCTGACGAGCAGTACTTC.

The CDR3 loop reads CASSSRADQPQHF. CDR3 nucleotides: TGTGCCAGCAGTAGCAGGGCGGATCAGCCCCAGCATTTT. The chain carries TRBV6-5 and TRBJ1-5; tentatively, D is TRBD1 (5 bases). This CDR3 contains 13 residues. V lost 5 bases, J lost 5 bases, and 10 bases lay in between. The germline CDR1 and CDR2 sequences are MNHEY and SVGAGI.

The chain uses TRBV7-6 and TRBJ2-2; 10 bases align to TRBD1. V shed 2 bases and J 7 bases; nucleotides not matched to a gene: 7. This CDR3 region has 16 residues. Looked up from germline, CDR1 is SGHVS and CDR2 is FNYEAQ. CDR3 loop: CASSLTGQGSGGELFF. The CDR3 DNA reads TGTGCCAGCAGCTTAACGGGACAGGGGAGTGGCGGGGAGCTGTTTTTT.

This sequence joins TRBV5-4 and TRBJ2-5; D possibly corresponds to TRBD2 (6 bases). The germline V and J ends were trimmed by 0 bases and 3 bases, with 9 bases remaining between them. The CDR3 is 14 amino acids. Germline V gives CDR1 SGHNT, CDR2 YYREEE (reference sequence). The CDR3 here is CASSLGLVEETQYF. As DNA, the CDR3 is TGTGCCAGCAGCTTGGGACTAGTCGAAGAGACCCAGTACTTC.

The CDR3 loop reads CASSLLGARTEAFF. The CDR3 DNA follows: TGTGCCAGCAGCTTACTGGGGGCGCGGACTGAAGCTTTCTTT. This chain connects TRBV7-8 to TRBJ1-1, with D tentatively TRBD1 (6 bases). This CDR3 has 14 amino acids. CDR1 and CDR2 from the germline V gene are SGHVS and FQNEAQ. V lost 2 bases and J 5 bases, leaving 12 bases between the germline ends.

This chain joins TRBV27 and TRBJ2-2; TRBD1 matches at 10 bases. V gave up 7 bases and J gave up 7 bases; unmatched junction bases: 12. CDR3 size: 16 residues. The germline V gene has CDR1 MNHEY and CDR2 SMNVEV (reference sequence). DNA of the CDR3: TGTGCCAGCAATCCTAGGGGACAGGGGTCCGGCGGGGAGCTGTTTTTT. As protein: CASNPRGQGSGGELFF.

J is TRBJ1-4 and V is TRBV15, with TRBD1 matching 7 bases. The J segment lost 8 bases and the V segment lost 3 bases, leaving 12 bases of the junction unmatched. CDR3 length: 16 amino acids. Germline CDR1 is LNHNV and CDR2 is YYDKDF (reference sequence). For the CDR3, the DNA is TGTGCCACCAGCAGGAACAGGGGCAGCGGTGAAGAAAAACTGTTTTTT. Encoded protein: CATSRNRGSGEEKLFF.

The J gene is TRBJ2-7, the V gene TRBV5-4, with D possibly TRBD2 on 6 matching bases. V was pared by 4 bases and J by 3 bases, with 14 bases between. This CDR3 region has 14 residues. The germline CDR1 and CDR2 sequences are SGHNT and YYREEE (reference sequence). The CDR3 bases are TGTGCCAGCAGCAGTCCAGCAGCGGGCTACGAGCAGTACTTC. Translation gives CASSSPAAGYEQYF.